One and the same sample provided the 13 T cell receptor beta chains below, sequenced in a study of glioma-infiltrating T cells after dendritic cell vaccination. The protocol was immunoSEQ multiplex PCR, while the TCRdb copy is restricted to in-frame clones and leaves out a portion. Altogether fewer than 110,000 clones are present, 75% to 85% being singletons, with the ten largest covering more than 10%. Material: blood, obtained before dendritic cell vaccination. The receptors derive from a human donor with glioblastoma.

This chain uses TRBV6-4 with TRBJ1-1; D gene ambiguous. V lost 10 bases to trimming and J lost 5 bases, with 20 bases between them. The germline V gene encodes CDR1 MRHNA and CDR2 SNTAGT. The CDR3 totals 14 residues. The CDR3 DNA sequence: TGTGCCACCACCCGCAATCAAGACGGGACTGAAGCTTTCTTT. The encoded protein is CATTRNQDGTEAFF.

The chain couples TRBV7-8 to TRBJ2-5; 9 positions match TRBD2. The CDR3 extends over 14 amino acids. V was clipped by 1 base and J by 5 bases; unmatched bases: 2. Germline CDR1 and CDR2: SGHVS and FQNEAQ. The CDR3 DNA sequence: TGTGCCAGCAGCTTAGTTCTAGCGGGGGAGACCCAGTACTTC. Protein product: CASSLVLAGETQYF.

This chain links TRBV6-1 with TRBJ1-2; 7 positions match TRBD1. J lost 6 bases, V lost 3 bases, and 13 bases had no gene match. The CDR3 consists of 16 residues. Germline V gives CDR1 MNHNS, CDR2 SASEGT. The CDR3 is CASSDWDRGPANGYTF. The CDR3 coding sequence is TGTGCCAGCAGTGATTGGGACAGAGGCCCTGCCAATGGCTACACCTTC.

This clone was seen more than once but under ten times. The chain joins TRBV7-9 to TRBJ1-2; 12 bases map to TRBD1. The V and J ends lost 5 bases and 8 bases, in that order; junction bases with no gene match: 3. The CDR3 loop spans 13 amino acids. CDR1 is SEHNR, CDR2 FQNEAQ, per germline (reference sequence). In DNA, the CDR3 is TGTGCCAGCAGCCCGGGACAGGGGGCCGGCTACACCTTC. It specifies CASSPGQGAGYTF.

The J gene is TRBJ2-2, the V gene TRBV6-1, with 11 bases identical to TRBD1. Trimming removed 4 bases from V and 5 bases from J; junction bases left unmatched: 3. Per germline, CDR1 MNHNS and CDR2 SASEGT. CDR3 length: 15 amino acids. The CDR3 DNA is TGTGCCAGCAGTGTCGGACAGGGGGCGACCGGGGAGCTGTTTTTT. Amino acid sequence: CASSVGQGATGELFF.

V gene TRBV4-3 combines with J gene TRBJ1-1, with TRBD1 as a possible D gene (5 bases). Germline V lookup: CDR1 LGHNA, CDR2 YSLEER. V lost 0 bases, J lost 1 base, and 9 bases lay in between. This CDR3 is built from 15 residues. The CDR3 bases are TGCGCCAGCAGCCAAGACCAGGGAACGAACACTGAAGCTTTCTTT. Its translation is CASSQDQGTNTEAFF.

For this clone: The same CDR3 also results from other DNA sequences found in this sample. The V call is TRBV7-9, the J call TRBJ1-1, with 12 bases that match TRBD1. The CDR3 consists of 15 residues. The germline gives CDR1 SEHNR, CDR2 FQNEAQ (reference sequence). Trimming took 3 bases from V and 5 from J; bases not matched to a gene: 4. The chain's CDR3 is CASSLGQGAGTEAFF. CDR3 DNA: TGTGCCAGCAGCTTGGGACAGGGGGCGGGTACTGAAGCTTTCTTT.

The chain couples TRBV2 to TRBJ1-5, with a possible D match to TRBD1 (5 bases). Per the germline V gene, CDR1 is SNHLY and CDR2 is FYNNEI. This CDR3 has 14 residues. V was pared by 4 bases and J by 7 bases, with 14 bases between. This CDR3 is CASSVSGWEQPQHF. For the CDR3, the DNA is TGTGCCAGCAGTGTGTCAGGGTGGGAACAGCCCCAGCATTTT.

This clone came up once. This rearrangement joins TRBV27 to TRBJ2-2; D ambiguous. The CDR3 runs 15 residues. CDR1 is MNHEY, CDR2 SMNVEV, per germline (reference sequence). Trimming left V 5 bases short and J 4 bases short, with 14 bases between. Here the CDR3 DNA reads TGTGCCAGCAGTCCGAGACAAGTTGCCACCGGGGAGCTGTTTTTT. Protein sequence: CASSPRQVATGELFF.

This chain joins TRBV11-3 and TRBJ2-2; 8 bases agree with TRBD1. V was pared by 5 bases and J by 8 bases, with 13 bases of the junction left unmatched. There are 16 residues in the CDR3. CDR1 is SGHNT and CDR2 is YENEEA in the germline V gene. The CDR3 sequence is CASSPPGQDLGGELFF. In DNA, the CDR3 is TGTGCCAGCAGCCCACCGGGACAGGACCTTGGAGGGGAGCTGTTTTTT.

The rearrangement uses TRBV30 and TRBJ2-3; D might be TRBD1 (5 bases). Looked up from germline, CDR1 is GTSNPN and CDR2 is SVGIG (reference sequence). This CDR3 contains 13 residues. With 0 bases removed from V and 3 bases from J, the gap between germline ends came to 7 bases. CDR3 loop: CAWSVRGTDTQYF. The CDR3 region has the DNA TGTGCCTGGAGTGTAAGGGGTACAGATACGCAGTATTTT.

This clone has only a few counts. The chain carries TRBV18 and TRBJ1-3; 9 nucleotides line up with TRBD1. CDR3 size: 16 residues. Germline V gene data show CDR1 as KGHSH and CDR2 as LQKENI. Unmatched junction bases numbered 8, after V lost 6 bases and J lost 2 bases. The CDR3, as DNA: TGTGCCAGCTCCCGGGACAGGGTACAAACTGGAAACACCATATATTTT. It codes for CASSRDRVQTGNTIYF.

The chain combines TRBV7-8 with TRBJ2-2, with 9 bases that match TRBD1. V lost 5 bases and J lost 9; bases outside the gene matches: 7. The germline V gene has CDR1 SGHVS and CDR2 FQNEAQ. The CDR3 is 14 residues long. Written as DNA, the CDR3 is TGTGCCAGCAGCAGAGGGACAGGGAAGTGGGAGCTGTTTTTT. Translating it yields CASSRGTGKWELFF.